The rows below give T cell receptor beta chains drawn from one sample of a study of blood T cell repertoires in COVID-19. Method: immunoSEQ multiplex PCR; TCRdb's copy keeps in-frame clones and lacks some. The data contain over 350,000 clones, approximately 87% of them singletons. Material: PBMCs or T cells enriched from blood (not recorded which). Source of these receptors: a woman aged 50 to 60 who had recovered from COVID-19. Each CDR3 is given with its conserved first and last residue.

V	J	CDR3
TRBV28	TRBJ2-5	CASSLAGGTQYF
TRBV6-5	TRBJ1-6	CASTTPGSPLHF
TRBV5-1	TRBJ2-5	CASRLQGEETQYF
TRBV30	TRBJ1-6	CAWSFEGGSPLHF
TRBV12-3/TRBV12-4	TRBJ1-1	CASSGQAQDEAFF
TRBV7-3	TRBJ1-6	CASSLEGQGVTPLHF
TRBV27	TRBJ2-1	CASSLGLDTYYNEQFF
TRBV7-9	TRBJ1-6	CASSPGGNSPLHF
TRBV6-4	TRBJ1-5	CASSEEFTESNQPQHF
TRBV3-1/TRBV3-2	TRBJ1-1	CASSHGDRVTAFF
TRBV3-1/TRBV3-2	TRBJ1-2	CASSPGLDLNF
TRBV10-3	TRBJ1-1	CATVGGTEAFF
TRBV7-9	TRBJ1-1	CASSLDSMNTEAFF
TRBV29-1	TRBJ2-1	CSGTGIDEQFF
TRBV14	TRBJ1-1	CASSQEGWAGGYAEAFF
TRBV4-1	TRBJ1-4	CASSQGQGREKLFF
TRBV6-5	TRBJ2-7	CASSRQGIGEQYF
TRBV5-1	TRBJ2-7	CASSLVDRDYEQYF
TRBV29-1	TRBJ1-1	CSVETSYRQGNTEAFF
TRBV28	TRBJ1-2	CASSFLGPGYGYTF
TRBV25-1	TRBJ2-3	CASNPGYTDTQYF
TRBV14	TRBJ2-1	CASSPLGTGGYNEQFF
TRBV7-6	TRBJ2-7	CASSLAGQGADEQYF
TRBV9	TRBJ1-1	CASSVEWEGPNTEAFF
TRBV7-9	TRBJ2-1	CASSPRTGHMDEQFF
TRBV24-1	TRBJ1-2	CATGGGDGYTF
TRBV5-1	TRBJ1-4	CASSPRGGALATNEKLFF
TRBV6-2/TRBV6-3	TRBJ1-5	CASSPDGISNQPQHF
TRBV9	TRBJ1-2	CASSVATGSSYGYTF
TRBV19	TRBJ1-1	CASYSDRAHTEAFF
TRBV12-2	TRBJ1-2	CASRLETDTRF
TRBV5-1	TRBJ2-5	CASSPRTGKEGSQYF
TRBV28	TRBJ2-3	CASSFVHSGRYTQYF